This T cell receptor beta chain was retrieved from a study of CD8+ T cells in alopecia areata (dated by TCRdb to the late 2010s). Regarding the study in general: The treated patients took part in an open-label pilot trial in which moderate-to-severe alopecia areata was treated with oral tofacitinib at 5 to 10 mg twice daily. Patients received tofacitinib for 6 to 18 months and were then followed off drug for 6 months to check for delayed response and recurrence. The study used high-throughput TCRbeta sequencing to examine T cell clonal expansion in alopecia areata, in both the C3H/HeJ mouse model and human patients. In humans, TCRbeta sequencing was performed on scalp tissue and on sorted CD4+ and CD8+ peripheral blood T cells from healthy controls and from patients with patchy or totalis/universalis alopecia areata. Biopsies were taken from tofacitinib-treated patients at baseline and again at 4 and 24 weeks into treatment, and several of those patients also had a later scalp biopsy. Scalp clonality was compared among normal scalp (n=4), patchy alopecia areata scalp (n=8), and alopecia totalis/universalis scalp (n=8). The RNA source kit depended on sample type: the PAXgene miRNA kit for fixed scalp, the miRNeasy kit for PBMCs, and the RNeasy kit for mouse skin. TCRbeta CDR3 regions were amplified by immunoSEQ multiplex PCR with 35 Vbeta forward and 13 Jbeta reverse primers. Study-wide conclusions, independent of this receptor: Higher clonality and more expanded CD8+ clones were observed in lesional scalp than in normal scalp, particularly in alopecia totalis/universalis, a finding suggestive of antigenic drive. Resident alphabeta T cells in normal human skin are also sequenced, complicating scalp TCR repertoire analysis, unlike mouse skin dominated by gammadelta T cells. Compared with mice, TCR sequences shared between patients were less clear, possibly partly because of HLA diversity across the patient population.

This clone was detected a few times. Its recognized antigen is unknown. No much larger clone is present one base from it, and per-base qualities are unavailable. Library preparation used the immunoSEQ multiplex PCR assay. To provide template for TCR sequencing, every sample had RNA extracted and reverse transcribed into cDNA. First-strand cDNA was synthesized using SuperScript III with a 2:1 mix of oligo-dT and random hexamers. A synthetic immune receptor repertoire was used to measure amplification bias, and any remaining bias was corrected computationally. Turning to the authors' computational methods: After raw reads were preprocessed to remove errors, the CDR3 was defined following IMGT conventions as running from the conserved cysteine to phenylalanine. Clonality was computed by normalizing Shannon entropy by log2 of the number of productive unique TCRs and subtracting the result from 1. CD4 or CD8 identity of scalp clones was inferred by cross-referencing scalp TCRbeta sequences with sorted blood CD4 and CD8 repertoires. TCRdb provides this immuneACCESS table in a form limited to in-frame rearrangements. Some clones are lacking; in checked studies, under half of them reflect an unresolved V gene, and why the rest are absent is not known. The V and J calls and the clone size are those of that table, but D and trimming were determined from the DNA. This sample gives about 130,000 clones in total; more than 40% of them show up just once. The top ten hold roughly 20% of the sample.

The time point tag for this specimen amounts to: baseline before oral tofacitinib. Peripheral blood and lesional scalp punch biopsies were obtained from patients with alopecia areata. PBMCs were separated by density centrifugation and stained for CD3, CD4 and CD8, after which CD4+ and CD8+ T cells were sorted on a FACSAria. CDR1 is given as MNHEY and CDR2 as SMNVEV, both from the germline V gene (reference sequence). From cysteine to phenylalanine, the CDR3 is 14 amino acids long. The DNA shown is the 42-base CDR3, in frame from base 1. After removal of 5 bases from V and 5 bases from J, the junction retains 9 bases not matched to a gene.

Here the sequenced sample was CD8+ T cells sorted from blood, taken at week 0. This TCR came from a human donor with alopecia areata. The chain couples TRBV27 to TRBJ2-7; TRBD1 lines up with 7 middle nucleotides. Here the CDR3 is given as CASSPSRQGDEQYF. The DNA is as follows: TGTGCCAGCAGTCCCTCCCGACAGGGCGACGAGCAGTACTTC.